Below, 26 T cell receptor beta chains from the same sample are listed, as sequenced in a study of OX40 agonist ivuxolimab in advanced cancers. The library came from the immunoSEQ multiplex PCR assay. In TCRdb, the immuneACCESS table is reduced to in-frame sequences with V and J assigned. These tables do not hold every clone; where another copy was compared, an unresolved V gene accounts for under half, and the others remain unexplained. The sample has more than 55,000 clones on record, around 85% of them singletons. The leading ten clones occupy over 4% of the sample. Material: CD4+ or CD8+ T cells sorted from blood, obtained in a trial of the OX40 agonist ivuxolimab. These receptors all stem from an adult with an advanced solid tumor such as melanoma, head and neck, liver or kidney cancer.

In this sample, this clone turned up once. The chain recombines TRBV5-1 with TRBJ2-4; possibly TRBD1 for D (5 bases). The V end was cut by 4 bases, the J end by 7 bases, with 18 bases between. Germline V lookup: CDR1 SGHRS, CDR2 YFSETQ. CDR3 size: 15 residues. The chain's CDR3 is CASSQGNRGDNIQYF. The DNA of the CDR3 is TGCGCCAGCAGCCAGGGTAATCGAGGAGACAACATTCAGTACTTC. Variable domain in full (rest from reference TRBV5-1 and TRBJ2-4): KAGVTQTPRYLIKTRGQQVTLSCSPISGHRSVSWYQQTPGQGLQFLFEYFSETQRNKGNFPGRFSGRQFSNSRSEMNVSTLELGDSALYLCASSQGNRGDNIQYFGAGTRLSVL.

V is TRBV18 and J is TRBJ1-2; D perhaps matches TRBD1 (6 bases). Germline assignment: CDR1 KGHSH and CDR2 LQKENI. Trimming took off 7 bases at V and 2 bases at J, with 23 bases between the two ends. The CDR3 consists of 17 residues. The CDR3 protein is CASFTGRRGGVNYGYTF. The CDR3 nucleotides are TGTGCCAGCTTCACCGGGCGCAGGGGTGGCGTCAACTATGGCTACACCTTC.

The chain carries TRBV2 and TRBJ1-3; tentatively, D is TRBD1 (6 bases). The V gene lost 2 bases and the J gene lost 4 bases, with 6 bases spanning the gap. This CDR3 comprises 13 residues. Germline assignment: CDR1 SNHLY and CDR2 FYNNEI. The CDR3, as DNA: TGTGCCAGCAGTGAACAGGGGGGAAACACCATATATTTT. It specifies CASSEQGGNTIYF.

This chain links TRBV30 with TRBJ2-1; TRBD2 matches 7 bases. Germline CDR1 reads GTSNPN; CDR2 reads SVGIG (reference sequence). J gave up 0 bases and V 4 bases, and 6 bases lay outside the gene matches. There are 15 residues in the CDR3. In DNA form, the CDR3 reads TGTGCCTGGAAAGGAGCGGGACGCTCCTACAATGAGCAGTTCTTC. Encoded protein: CAWKGAGRSYNEQFF.

By share, this clone ranks as large. This chain joins TRBV27 and TRBJ1-2; D not certain. V gave up 6 bases and J gave up 8 bases, with 16 bases separating them. The CDR3 is made up of 13 amino acids. From germline, CDR1 is MNHEY and CDR2 SMNVEV (reference sequence). CDR3 nucleotides: TGTGCCAGCAGACCAACCCCCCTGGGGGGCTACACCTTC. It translates to CASRPTPLGGYTF.

The chain is built from TRBV4-2 and TRBJ2-2; maybe TRBD1 (7 bases). The CDR3 is made up of 16 amino acids. CDR1 LGHNA and CDR2 YNFKEQ come from the germline V gene. The V gene lost 6 bases and the J gene lost 0 bases, with 14 bases spanning the gap. CDR3 nucleotide sequence: TGTGCCAGCAGACAAACAGGGGACTCGAACACCGGGGAGCTGTTTTTT. Its protein product is CASRQTGDSNTGELFF.

This clone was found a few times. The V and J genes are TRBV5-6 and TRBJ1-2; D gene uncertain. CDR1 and CDR2 (germline): SGHDT, YYEEEE. V lost 5 bases to trimming and J lost 0 bases, with 17 bases between them. The CDR3 is 16 amino acids. DNA of the CDR3: TGTGCCAGCAGGTTGAGTTGGGTTATCGCTAACTATGGCTACACCTTC. Protein sequence: CASRLSWVIANYGYTF.

The chain combines TRBV5-6 with TRBJ1-6; D may be TRBD1 (6 bases). CDR1 is SGHDT and CDR2 is YYEEEE in the germline V gene. CDR3 size: 15 residues. Trimming left V 4 bases short and J 7 bases short, with 15 bases between. Here the CDR3 reads CASSLAGHLNSPLHF. The CDR3 DNA sequence: TGTGCCAGCAGCCTCGCGGGACATCTGAATTCACCCCTCCACTTT.

The chain recombines TRBV13 with TRBJ1-1; 10 nucleotides match TRBD1. Germline trimming cut 5 bases from V and 0 bases from J; bases unmatched to any gene: 9. The CDR3 covers 17 residues. In germline, CDR1 is PRHDT, CDR2 FYEKMQ (reference sequence). The CDR3 coding sequence is TGTGCCAGCAGCCCCCGGGACAGGGGAACTCTGAACACTGAAGCTTTCTTT. Its protein product is CASSPRDRGTLNTEAFF.

V gene TRBV4-3 combines with J gene TRBJ1-1; no clear D. V was shortened by 0 bases and J by 2 bases, with 13 bases between the two germline ends. The germline CDR1 and CDR2 sequences are LGHNA and YSLEER. The CDR3 runs to 16 residues. The CDR3 protein is CASSQEAYMENTEAFF. CDR3 nucleotide sequence: TGCGCCAGCAGCCAAGAGGCATATATGGAAAACACTGAAGCTTTCTTT.

The CDR3 loop reads CASSPGAARGAFF. CDR3 coding DNA: TGTGCCAGCAGCCCAGGGGCAGCGAGGGGGGCTTTCTTT. V is TRBV7-2 and J is TRBJ1-1; D possibly corresponds to TRBD1 (6 bases). Germline CDR1 and CDR2: SGHTA and FQGNSA. With 5 bases removed from V and 11 bases from J, the gap between germline ends came to 18 bases. The CDR3 is 13 amino acids.

The rearrangement links TRBV2 to TRBJ2-1; 9 positions agree with TRBD1. In germline, CDR1 is SNHLY, CDR2 FYNNEI. J was trimmed by 15 bases and V by 8 bases; bases with no gene match: 14. CDR3 size: 13 residues. CDR3 in amino acids: CASGKDTGTGLFF. The CDR3 DNA is TGTGCCAGCGGAAAGGATACCGGGACAGGGCTGTTCTTC.

This chain connects TRBV19 to TRBJ1-2, with 9 nucleotides matching TRBD1. The length of the CDR3 is 17 residues. Per the germline V gene, CDR1 is LNHDA and CDR2 is SQIVND (reference sequence). V trimming: 2 bases; J trimming: 1 base; junction bases outside the gene matches: 8. For the CDR3, the DNA is TGTGCCAGTAGTATAAGCACAGGGGGCGCGGTTAACTATGGCTACACCTTC. This encodes CASSISTGGAVNYGYTF. Variable domain in full (rest from reference TRBV19 and TRBJ1-2): DGGITQSPKYLFRKEGQNVTLSCEQNLNHDAMYWYRQDPGQGLRLIYYSQIVNDFQKGDIAEGYSVSREKKESFPLTVTSAQKNPTAFYLCASSISTGGAVNYGYTFGSGTRLTVV.

The rearrangement uses TRBV5-1 and TRBJ2-1; 7 nucleotides match TRBD1. The V gene end was trimmed by 3 bases and the J gene end by 3 bases; junction bases not matched to a gene: 12. The CDR3 contains 17 residues. The V gene's germline CDR1 is SGHRS and CDR2 YFSETQ. The CDR3 reads CASSSTVGTVHYNEQFF. The CDR3, as DNA: TGCGCCAGCAGCTCAACCGTGGGGACAGTTCACTACAATGAGCAGTTCTTC.

The chain recombines TRBV19 with TRBJ1-5, with TRBD1 identical over 8 bases. Germline lookup yields CDR1 LNHDA and CDR2 SQIVND (reference sequence). This CDR3 has 15 amino acids. V lost 6 bases, J lost 4 bases, and 8 bases stayed unmatched. CDR3 DNA sequence: TGTGCCAGTAGCCTGGGACAGGCCGGGAATCAGCCCCAGCATTTT. The encoded protein is CASSLGQAGNQPQHF.

The chain joins TRBV20-1 to TRBJ2-3; D remains ambiguous. The V and J ends lost 5 bases and 6 bases respectively, with 9 bases between them. The germline V gene has CDR1 DFQATT and CDR2 SNEGSKA (reference sequence). The CDR3 loop spans 11 amino acids. As DNA, the CDR3 is TGCAGTGCTCGGAAAACGGATACGCAGTATTTT. Amino acid sequence: CSARKTDTQYF.

The J gene is TRBJ2-5, the V gene TRBV4-1, with 12 bases lining up with TRBD2. The CDR3 loop spans 15 amino acids. In germline, CDR1 is MGHRA, CDR2 YSYEKL. V shed 6 bases, J shed 2 bases, and the junction held 4 bases outside the gene matches. As DNA, the CDR3 is TGCGCCAGCAGTCTCGGACTAGCGGGGCAAGAGACCCAGTACTTC. This encodes CASSLGLAGQETQYF.

The chain is built from TRBV11-2 and TRBJ2-5; 7 bases are a match to TRBD2. In germline, CDR1 is SGHAT, CDR2 FQNNGV. Trimming removed 4 bases from V and 13 bases from J; junction bases left unmatched: 6. There are 11 residues in the CDR3. This chain's CDR3 is CASSYGLDAYF. The CDR3 nucleotides read TGTGCCAGCAGCTACGGACTAGATGCGTACTTC.

This sequence joins TRBV5-1 and TRBJ1-4; 7 nucleotides agree with TRBD1. V was pared by 2 bases and J by 0 bases, with 10 bases of the junction left unmatched. Germline lookup yields CDR1 SGHRS and CDR2 YFSETQ. The CDR3 length is 18 residues. The CDR3 spells CASSFRGQGPPTNEKLFF. The CDR3 nucleotides read TGCGCCAGCAGCTTTAGGGGGCAGGGACCCCCAACTAATGAAAAACTGTTTTTT. Full variable domain (remainder filled in from reference TRBV5-1 and TRBJ1-4): KAGVTQTPRYLIKTRGQQVTLSCSPISGHRSVSWYQQTPGQGLQFLFEYFSETQRNKGNFPGRFSGRQFSNSRSEMNVSTLELGDSALYLCASSFRGQGPPTNEKLFFGSGTQLSVL.

CDR3: CAISGTGTTDTQYF. DNA for the CDR3: TGTGCCATCAGCGGGACAGGGACTACAGATACGCAGTATTTT. The chain is built from TRBV10-3 and TRBJ2-3, with 9 bases lining up with TRBD1. J was trimmed by 3 bases and V by 6 bases; bases with no gene match: 4. This CDR3 is built from 14 residues. Germline assignment: CDR1 ENHRY and CDR2 SYGVKD.

This clone has more than one count but fewer than ten. CDR3 loop: CASSGTGGKGYSPLHF. CDR3 in DNA: TGTGCCAGTAGTGGGACAGGGGGAAAGGGGTATTCACCCCTCCACTTT. V usage is TRBV19 and J usage is TRBJ1-6; TRBD1 aligns across 11 bases. V lost 5 bases and J lost 8; bases outside the gene matches: 8. Per the germline V gene, CDR1 is LNHDA and CDR2 is SQIVND (reference sequence). The CDR3 extends over 16 amino acids.

The chain employs TRBV5-8 and TRBJ2-7; D gene uncertain. The CDR3 is 11 residues long. Looked up from germline, CDR1 is SGHTS and CDR2 is YDEGEE. V was clipped by 4 bases and J by 2 bases, with 4 bases between them. The CDR3 loop reads CASSRTYEQYF. In DNA, the CDR3 is TGTGCCAGCAGCCGCACCTACGAGCAGTACTTC.

The V and J genes are TRBV7-2 and TRBJ2-2, with 7 bases matching TRBD2. The CDR3 spans 15 residues. V gave up 3 bases and J gave up 1 base; unmatched junction bases: 2. Germline V gene lookup returns CDR1 SGHTA and CDR2 FQGNSA. CDR3 residues: CASSFERGNTGELFF. CDR3 nucleotide sequence: TGTGCCAGCAGCTTCGAGCGGGGGAACACCGGGGAGCTGTTTTTT.

The J gene is TRBJ1-5, the V gene TRBV7-8; no clear D gene. The germline V gene encodes CDR1 SGHVS and CDR2 FQNEAQ. V lost 5 bases and J 0 bases, leaving 14 bases between the germline ends. The CDR3 length is 16 residues. The CDR3 is CASSLRWQNSNQPQHF. CDR3 in DNA: TGTGCCAGCAGCCTCCGCTGGCAGAATAGCAATCAGCCCCAGCATTTT.

This clone was seen only once. The J gene is TRBJ1-1, the V gene TRBV5-1, with 7 bases fitting TRBD1. The germline gives CDR1 SGHRS, CDR2 YFSETQ. J was trimmed by 3 bases and V by 4 bases; bases with no gene match: 9. The CDR3 has 15 amino acids. In DNA, the CDR3 is TGCGCCAGCAGCGGGGGACAGACAGTGGACACTGAAGCTTTCTTT. It translates to CASSGGQTVDTEAFF.

This chain connects TRBV11-2 to TRBJ2-2, with TRBD1 identical over 8 bases. The CDR3 consists of 14 residues. CDR1 and CDR2 from the germline V gene are SGHAT and FQNNGV. Losses at the gene ends were 7 bases for V and 6 bases for J; bases not matched to a gene: 7. CDR3: CASTPVRGPGELFF. DNA for the CDR3: TGTGCCAGCACCCCAGTCAGGGGGCCCGGGGAGCTGTTTTTT.